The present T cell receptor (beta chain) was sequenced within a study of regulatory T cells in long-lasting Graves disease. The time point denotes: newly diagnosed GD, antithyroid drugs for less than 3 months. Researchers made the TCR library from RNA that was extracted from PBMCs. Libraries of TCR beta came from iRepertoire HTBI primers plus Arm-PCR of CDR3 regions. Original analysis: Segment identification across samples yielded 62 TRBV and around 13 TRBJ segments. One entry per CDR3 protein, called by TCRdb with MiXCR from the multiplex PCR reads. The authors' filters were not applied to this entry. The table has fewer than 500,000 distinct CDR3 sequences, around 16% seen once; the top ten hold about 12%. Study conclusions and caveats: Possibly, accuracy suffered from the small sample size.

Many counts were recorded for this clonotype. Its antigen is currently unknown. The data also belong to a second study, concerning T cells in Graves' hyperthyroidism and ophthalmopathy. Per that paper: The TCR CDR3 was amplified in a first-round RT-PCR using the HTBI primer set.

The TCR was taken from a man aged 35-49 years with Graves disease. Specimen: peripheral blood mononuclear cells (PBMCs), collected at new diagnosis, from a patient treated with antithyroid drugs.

In DNA form, the CDR3 reads TGTGCCAGCAGCTTAGTTGGGAACGACATTCAGTACTTC. Encoded protein: CASSLVGNDIQYF. The V gene is TRBV7-9, the J gene TRBJ2-4; D remains ambiguous. Germline V gene lookup returns CDR1 SEHNR and CDR2 FQNEAQ (reference sequence). The CDR3 covers 13 residues. V dropped 1 base and J dropped 8 bases, with 9 bases sitting between them.